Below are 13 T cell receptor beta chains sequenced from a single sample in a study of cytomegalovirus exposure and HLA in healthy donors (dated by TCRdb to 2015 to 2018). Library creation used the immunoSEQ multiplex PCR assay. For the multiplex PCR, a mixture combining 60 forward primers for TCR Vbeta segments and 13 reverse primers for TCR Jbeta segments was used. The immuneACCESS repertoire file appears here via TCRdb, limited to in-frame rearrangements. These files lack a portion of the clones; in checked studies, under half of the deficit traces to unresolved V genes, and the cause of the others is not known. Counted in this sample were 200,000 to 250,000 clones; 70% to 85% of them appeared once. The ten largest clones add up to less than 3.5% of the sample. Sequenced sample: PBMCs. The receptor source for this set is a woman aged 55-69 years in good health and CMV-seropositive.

CDR3 DNA sequence: TGTGCCAGCAGTACCCGGGGGACGAACACTGAAGCTTTCTTT. This gives the protein CASSTRGTNTEAFF. This chain joins TRBV6-1 and TRBJ1-1, with D possibly being TRBD1 (5 bases). The V gene's germline CDR1 is MNHNS and CDR2 SASEGT. The CDR3 consists of 14 residues. V was cut by 5 bases and J by 1 base, with 11 bases left in between.

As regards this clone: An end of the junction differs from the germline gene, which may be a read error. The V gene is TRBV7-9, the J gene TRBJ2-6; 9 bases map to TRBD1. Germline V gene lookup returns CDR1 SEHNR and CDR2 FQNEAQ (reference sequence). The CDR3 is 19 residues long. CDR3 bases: TGTTCCAGCAGCTCATCCCGGGACAGGGCGGGCTCGGGGGCCAACGTCCTGACTTTC. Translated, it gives CSSSSSRDRAGSGANVLTF.

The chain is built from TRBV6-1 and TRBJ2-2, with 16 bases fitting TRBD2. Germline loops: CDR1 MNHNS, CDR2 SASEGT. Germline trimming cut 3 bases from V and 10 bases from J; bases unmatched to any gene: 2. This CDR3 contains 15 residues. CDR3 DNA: TGTGCCAGCAGTGACGGGACTAGCGGGAGGGTGGAGCTGTTTTTT. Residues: CASSDGTSGRVELFF.

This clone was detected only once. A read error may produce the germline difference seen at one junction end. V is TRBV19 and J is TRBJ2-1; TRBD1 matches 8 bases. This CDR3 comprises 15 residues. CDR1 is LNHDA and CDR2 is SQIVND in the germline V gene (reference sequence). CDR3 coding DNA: TGTGCCAGTAGGATAGGACAGGGACCCTACAATGAGCAGTTCTTC. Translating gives CASRIGQGPYNEQFF.

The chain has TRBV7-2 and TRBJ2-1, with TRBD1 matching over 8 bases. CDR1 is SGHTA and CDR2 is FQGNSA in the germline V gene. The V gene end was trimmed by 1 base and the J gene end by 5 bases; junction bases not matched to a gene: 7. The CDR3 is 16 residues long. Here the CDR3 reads CASSLVLRQGHNEQFF. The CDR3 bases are TGTGCCAGCAGCTTAGTCCTTCGACAGGGGCACAATGAGCAGTTCTTC.

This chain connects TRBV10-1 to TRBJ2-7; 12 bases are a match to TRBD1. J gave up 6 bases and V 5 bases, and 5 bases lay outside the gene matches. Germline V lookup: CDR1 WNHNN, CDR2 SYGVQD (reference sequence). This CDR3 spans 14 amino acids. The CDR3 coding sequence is TGCGCCAGCAGTACGGGACAGGGGGCCAGCGAGCAGTACTTC. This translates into CASSTGQGASEQYF.

The CDR3 sequence: CASSNTGGTEAFF. The CDR3 DNA sequence: TGTGCCAGCAGTAACACAGGGGGCACTGAAGCTTTCTTT. The V gene is TRBV7-2, the J gene TRBJ1-1; TRBD1 matches at 8 bases. J lost 4 bases, V lost 6 bases, and 4 bases had no gene match. CDR1 is SGHTA, CDR2 FQGNSA, per germline. CDR3 length: 13 residues.

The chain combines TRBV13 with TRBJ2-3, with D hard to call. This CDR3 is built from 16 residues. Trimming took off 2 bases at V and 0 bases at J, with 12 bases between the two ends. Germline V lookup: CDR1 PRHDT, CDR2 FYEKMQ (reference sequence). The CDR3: CASSLSSLGSTDTQYF. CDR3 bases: TGTGCCAGCAGCTTAAGTTCATTGGGCAGCACAGATACGCAGTATTTT.

The CDR3 DNA follows: TGCGCCAGCAGCCCGTTGACGGGAGGACGCGAGCAGTACTTC. It specifies CASSPLTGGREQYF. The rearrangement links TRBV5-1 to TRBJ2-7; TRBD2 matches at 7 bases. Trimming removed 4 bases from V and 6 bases from J; junction bases left unmatched: 10. The CDR3 totals 14 residues. The germline V gene encodes CDR1 SGHRS and CDR2 YFSETQ.

The CDR3 DNA is TGTGCCAGCAGTTTACAGTACCAAGAGACCCAGTACTTC. Its translation is CASSLQYQETQYF. The genes are TRBV28 and TRBJ2-5; D remains unclear. CDR1 is MDHEN, CDR2 SYDVKM, per germline. This CDR3 comprises 13 residues. The ends were cut back, 2 bases at V and 0 bases at J, with 4 bases in the middle.

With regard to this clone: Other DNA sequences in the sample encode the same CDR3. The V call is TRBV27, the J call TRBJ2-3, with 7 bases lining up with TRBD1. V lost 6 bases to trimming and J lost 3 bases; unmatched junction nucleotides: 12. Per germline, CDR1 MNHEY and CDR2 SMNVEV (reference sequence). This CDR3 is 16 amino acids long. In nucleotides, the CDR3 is TGTGCCAGCAGCATCCGGGACAGAGGACAAACAGATACGCAGTATTTT. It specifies CASSIRDRGQTDTQYF.

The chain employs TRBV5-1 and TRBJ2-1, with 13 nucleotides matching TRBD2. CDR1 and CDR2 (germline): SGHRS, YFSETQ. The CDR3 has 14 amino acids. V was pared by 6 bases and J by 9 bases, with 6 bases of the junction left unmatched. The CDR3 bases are TGCGCCAGCACCGCCGGGACTAGCGGGACTGAGCAGTTCTTC. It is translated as CASTAGTSGTEQFF.

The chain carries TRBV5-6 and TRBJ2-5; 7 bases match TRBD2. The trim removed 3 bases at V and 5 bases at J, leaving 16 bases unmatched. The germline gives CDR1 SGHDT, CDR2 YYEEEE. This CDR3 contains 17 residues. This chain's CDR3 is CASSSLIGAGRVETQYF. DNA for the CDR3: TGTGCCAGCAGCTCCCTGATAGGGGCGGGGAGGGTGGAGACCCAGTACTTC.